These T cell receptor beta chains were read from a single sample in a study of neoadjuvant anti-PD-1 for oral cavity cancer. The table came from immunoSEQ multiplex PCR; TCRdb's copy has only in-frame clones and leaves some out. The table shows about 10,000 clones, with approximately 64% occurring only once. The specimen was PBMCs, collected after nivolumab (anti-PD-1) treatment. All receptors derive from a person aged 35 to 85 with oral cavity squamous cell carcinoma. Each CDR3 is given with its conserved first and last residue. The D gene is left open where the match is weak.

D | J | V | length | CDR3
. | TRBJ1-1 | TRBV5-1 | 15 | CASSLYGALNTEAFF
. | TRBJ2-7 | TRBV5-6 | 14 | CASSLDRVSYEQYF
. | TRBJ2-3 | TRBV5-1 | 13 | CASSPGGTDTQYF
. | TRBJ1-4 | TRBV19 | 15 | CASGQGRLANEKLFF
. | TRBJ2-3 | TRBV16 | 14 | CASSRYDIGDTQYF
TRBD1 | TRBJ2-2 | TRBV18 | 15 | CASSPGGQTTGELFF
TRBD1 | TRBJ2-1 | TRBV5-1 | 17 | CASSTLRRDRGANEQFF
. | TRBJ2-7 | TRBV7-6 | 13 | CASSKGQSYEQYF
. | TRBJ2-1 | TRBV5-4 | 13 | CASYGWGYNEQFF
TRBD1 | TRBJ2-1 | TRBV7-2 | 17 | CASSLFLKGQGGDEQFF
. | TRBJ1-4 | TRBV19 | 16 | CASSIDGSATNEKLFF
. | TRBJ1-1 | TRBV10-2 | 12 | CASSESGLEAFF
TRBD1 | TRBJ1-5 | TRBV2 | 17 | CASFAGTGGRSNQPQHF
. | TRBJ1-1 | TRBV6-1 | 10 | CASSEVKAFF
. | TRBJ2-7 | TRBV7-9 | 14 | CASSLEIRGAEQYF
TRBD2 | TRBJ2-2 | TRBV7-8 | 16 | CASSLEGGATTGELFF
. | TRBJ2-2 | TRBV21-1 | 18 | CASSLAGEEREFTGELFF
. | TRBJ1-6 | TRBV5-1 | 15 | CASSLEGANNSPLHF
TRBD2 | TRBJ2-1 | TRBV29-1 | 13 | CSAGGRVFNEQFF
TRBD2 | TRBJ2-2 | TRBV4-1 | 17 | CASSQDSAGANTGELFF
. | TRBJ1-1 | TRBV5-5 | 14 | CASSLLIGAGEAFF
. | TRBJ2-1 | TRBV7-9 | 12 | CASSLASNEQFF
TRBD1 | TRBJ1-6 | TRBV6-1 | 16 | CASSVRTGSYNSPLHF
TRBD2 | TRBJ2-1 | TRBV6-1 | 16 | CASSETSQSSYNEQFF
. | TRBJ1-5 | TRBV5-4 | 14 | CASSAAGQNQPQHF
TRBD1 | TRBJ1-2 | TRBV6-5 | 14 | CASSGQGVGYGYTF
. | TRBJ1-6 | TRBV6-5 | 14 | CASTSGKGNSPLHF
. | TRBJ2-2 | TRBV19 | 14 | CASMGGANTGELFF
. | TRBJ1-1 | TRBV6-6 | 15 | CASSPWWHSNTEAFF
. | TRBJ1-2 | TRBV5-4 | 13 | CASSSPVNYGYTF
TRBD1 | TRBJ1-1 | TRBV29-1 | 12 | CSVGTGETEAFF
TRBD2 | TRBJ2-1 | TRBV6-1 | 13 | CASSREGGGEQFF
. | TRBJ2-1 | TRBV5-1 | 13 | CASSLTGLNEQFF
TRBD2 | TRBJ2-3 | TRBV11-1 | 15 | CASSLVSSGSHTQYF
. | TRBJ2-7 | TRBV5-4 | 13 | CASSLDFAYEQYF
. | TRBJ1-3 | TRBV19 | 14 | CASSMGRRGNTIYF
. | TRBJ1-1 | TRBV4-1 | 15 | CASSQEVTVNTEAFF
TRBD1 | TRBJ1-6 | TRBV7-2 | 14 | CASSYGQANSPLHF
TRBD2 | TRBJ2-7 | TRBV6-6 | 14 | CASSNSSGGSEQYF
. | TRBJ2-2 | TRBV14 | 16 | CASSQIRGRNTGELFF
. | TRBJ1-1 | TRBV20-1 | 11 | CSARAPPQSFF
. | TRBJ1-2 | TRBV6-5 | 13 | CASSLRDGYGYTF
. | TRBJ2-1 | TRBV7-9 | 14 | CASSPNVGGNEQFF
. | TRBJ2-2 | TRBV6-5 | 14 | CASSPGSYTGELFF
. | TRBJ1-2 | TRBV2 | 14 | CASRRGGLNYGYTF
. | TRBJ2-7 | TRBV5-1 | 15 | CASASREGRASEQYF
. | TRBJ2-3 | TRBV7-6 | 14 | CASSFGQNTDTQYF
. | TRBJ1-6 | TRBV14 | 17 | CASSRLQDSSYNSPLHF
TRBD1 | TRBJ2-5 | TRBV7-8 | 15 | CASSQPGQLQETQYF
. | TRBJ2-3 | TRBV5-1 | 15 | CASSLLALPPDTQYF
. | TRBJ2-7 | TRBV10-2 | 13 | CASRSSRSYEQYF
. | TRBJ2-5 | TRBV9 | 15 | CASSSKERLERTQYF
. | TRBJ1-1 | TRBV19 | 15 | CASSPQTVMNTEAFF
TRBD2 | TRBJ2-7 | TRBV7-2 | 17 | CASSTGTSGRALNEQYF
. | TRBJ1-1 | TRBV19 | 14 | CASSIGLLNTEAFF
. | TRBJ2-7 | TRBV5-1 | 13 | CASSRDGPYEQYF
TRBD1 | TRBJ2-2 | TRBV10-1 | 15 | CASSESRQGIGELFF